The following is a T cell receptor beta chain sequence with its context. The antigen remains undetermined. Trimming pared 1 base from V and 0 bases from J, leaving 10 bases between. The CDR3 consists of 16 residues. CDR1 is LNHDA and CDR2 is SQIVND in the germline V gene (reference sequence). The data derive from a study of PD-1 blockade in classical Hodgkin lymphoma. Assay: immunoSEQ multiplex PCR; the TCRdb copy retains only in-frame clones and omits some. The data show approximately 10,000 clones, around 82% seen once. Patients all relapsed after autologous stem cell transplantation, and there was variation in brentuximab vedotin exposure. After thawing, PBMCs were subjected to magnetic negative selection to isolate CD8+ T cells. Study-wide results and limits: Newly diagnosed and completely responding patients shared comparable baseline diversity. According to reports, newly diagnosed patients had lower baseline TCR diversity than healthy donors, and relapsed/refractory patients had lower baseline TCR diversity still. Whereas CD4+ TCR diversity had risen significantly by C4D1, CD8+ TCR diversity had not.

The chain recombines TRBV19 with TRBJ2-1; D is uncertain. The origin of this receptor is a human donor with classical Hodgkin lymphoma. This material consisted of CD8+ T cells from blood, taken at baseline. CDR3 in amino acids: CASSIVTRSSYNEQFF. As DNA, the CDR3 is TGTGCCAGTAGTATAGTCACCCGGAGCTCCTACAATGAGCAGTTCTTC.